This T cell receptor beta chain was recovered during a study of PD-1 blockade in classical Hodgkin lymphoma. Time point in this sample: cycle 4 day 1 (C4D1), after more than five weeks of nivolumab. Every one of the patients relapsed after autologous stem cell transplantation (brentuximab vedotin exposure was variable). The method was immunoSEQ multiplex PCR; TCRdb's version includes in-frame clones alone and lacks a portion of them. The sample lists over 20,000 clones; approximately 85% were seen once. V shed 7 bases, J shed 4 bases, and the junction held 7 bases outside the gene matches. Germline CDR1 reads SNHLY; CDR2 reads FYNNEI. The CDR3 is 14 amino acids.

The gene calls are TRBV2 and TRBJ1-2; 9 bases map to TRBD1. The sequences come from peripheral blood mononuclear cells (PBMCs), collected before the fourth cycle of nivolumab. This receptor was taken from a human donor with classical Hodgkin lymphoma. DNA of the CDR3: TGTGCCAGCAATATGGGACAGGGACTCTATGGCTACACCTTC. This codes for CASNMGQGLYGYTF.